This note documents a single T cell receptor beta chain sequence. Expressed TCRB transcripts were sequenced because the entire RNA isolate underwent reverse transcription. Produced via immunoSEQ multiplex PCR; TCRdb's table is partial and in-frame only. The sample consists of 240,000 or so clones, 68% of them appearing once. These data come from a study of beta chain features in type 1 diabetes. The sequenced sample was naive CD4+ T cells from blood. This TCR derives from a man aged 30 to 45 in good health.

The CDR3 loop reads CASSLWDRDTEAFF. The CDR3 region has the DNA TGTGCCAGCAGCTTATGGGACAGGGACACTGAAGCTTTCTTT. The rearrangement uses TRBV7-9 and TRBJ1-1; 9 bases align to TRBD1. The germline V gene has CDR1 SEHNR and CDR2 FQNEAQ (reference sequence). The junction had 1 base not matched to a gene; V was cut back by 2 bases and J by 3 bases. The CDR3 is 14 residues long.